This T cell receptor (beta chain) stems from a study of vaccination effects on CD4 cells after COVID-19. Study in general: Vaccination of participants consisted of two doses of either the BNT162b2 or mRNA-1273 vaccine. Notes on the study in general: Late in the post-vaccination period, infection-induced and vaccine-induced clones underwent marked clonal contraction.

This clone was picked up a small number of times. Its antigen remains unidentified. Before any sequencing was done, the ViraFEST assay used viral peptide pools to expand antigen-specific CD4+ T cells. With more than 9 days of culture completed, CD4+ T cells were isolated. Vaccine recipients, nucleocapsid antibody negative, had no prior SARS-CoV-2 infection. Cultures of 2 million or so PBMC per well contained around 10 IU/ml IL-2 plus 10 ug/ml peptides. This table comes from immunoSEQ multiplex PCR, and its TCRdb copy is limited to in-frame clones, with some not included. The sample yields roughly 75,000 clones, roughly 72% seen once. The CDR3 covers 13 residues. CDR1 SGHVS and CDR2 FQNEAQ come from the germline V gene. V gave up 2 bases and J gave up 1 base, with 5 bases separating them.

This clonotype originated in a human donor who received a COVID-19 vaccine. The sample consisted of CD4+ T cells from PBMCs cultured with HCoV-OC43 spike peptides, taken before COVID-19 vaccination. Documented subset: HCoV-OC43 spike overlapping peptide pool stimulation. The V and J genes are TRBV7-8 and TRBJ1-1; D is ambiguous. The CDR3 coding sequence is TGTGCCAGCAGCTTATTCCCGAACACTGAAGCTTTCTTT. This codes for CASSLFPNTEAFF.